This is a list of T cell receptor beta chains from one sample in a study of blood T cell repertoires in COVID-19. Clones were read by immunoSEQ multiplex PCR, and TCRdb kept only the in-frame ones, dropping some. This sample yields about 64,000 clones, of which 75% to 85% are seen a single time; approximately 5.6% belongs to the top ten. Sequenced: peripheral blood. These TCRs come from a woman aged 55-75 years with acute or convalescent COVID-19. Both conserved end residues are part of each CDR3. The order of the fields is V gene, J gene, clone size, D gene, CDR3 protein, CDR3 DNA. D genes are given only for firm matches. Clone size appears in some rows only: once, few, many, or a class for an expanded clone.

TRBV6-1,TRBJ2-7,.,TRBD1,CASSEPRTGTYEQYF,TGTGCCAGCAGTGAACCTCGGACAGGGACCTACGAGCAGTACTTC
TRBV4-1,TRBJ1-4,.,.,CASSQGAGAEKLFF,TGCGCCAGCAGCCAAGGGGCGGGGGCGGAAAAACTGTTTTTT
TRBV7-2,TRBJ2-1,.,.,CASSLAFLAGYRHNEQFF,TGTGCCAGCAGCTTAGCGTTTCTGGCGGGGTACCGACACAATGAGCAGTTCTTC
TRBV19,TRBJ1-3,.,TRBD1,CASSAGTGVGNTIYF,TGTGCCAGTAGTGCCGGGACAGGGGTTGGAAACACCATATATTTT
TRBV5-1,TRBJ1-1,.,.,CASTDLGGTEAFF,TGCGCCAGCACCGACTTAGGGGGCACTGAAGCTTTCTTT
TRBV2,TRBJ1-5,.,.,CASMMASGEAQHF,TGTGCCAGCATGATGGCTTCCGGGGAGGCCCAGCATTTT
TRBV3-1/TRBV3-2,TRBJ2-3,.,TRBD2,CASSRLRRGGSDTQYF,TGTGCCAGCAGCCGCTTGCGGCGGGGGGGATCAGATACGCAGTATTTT
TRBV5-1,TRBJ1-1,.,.,CASSLETRNTEAFF,TGCGCCAGCAGCTTGGAGACTCGGAACACTGAAGCTTTCTTT
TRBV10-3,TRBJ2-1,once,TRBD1,CAISESRGSYNEQFF,TGTGCCATCAGTGAGTCCAGGGGGTCCTACAATGAGCAGTTCTTC
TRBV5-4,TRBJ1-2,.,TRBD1,CAIDLRDSYGYTF,TGTGCCATCGATCTCCGGGACAGCTATGGCTACACCTTC
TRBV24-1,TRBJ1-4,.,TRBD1,CATGDRINEKLFF,TGTGCCACCGGGGACAGGATTAATGAAAAACTGTTTTTT
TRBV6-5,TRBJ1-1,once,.,CASSYPGQNTEAFF,TGTGCCAGCAGTTACCCGGGACAGAACACTGAAGCTTTCTTT
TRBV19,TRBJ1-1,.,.,CASSGHLNTEAFF,TGTGCCAGTAGTGGACATCTGAACACTGAAGCTTTCTTT
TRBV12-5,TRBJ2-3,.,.,CASGLGQATDTQYF,TGTGCTAGTGGTTTGGGACAGGCCACAGATACGCAGTATTTT
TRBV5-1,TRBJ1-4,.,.,CASSLGTAATNEKLFF,TGCGCCAGCAGCTTGGGGACAGCGGCAACTAATGAAAAACTGTTTTTT
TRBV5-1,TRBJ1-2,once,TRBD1,CASSLEGTGVGGYTF,TGCGCCAGCAGCTTGGAAGGGACAGGGGTTGGTGGCTACACCTTC
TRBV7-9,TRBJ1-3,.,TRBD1,CASSDYRGRENTIYF,TGTGCCAGCAGCGATTACAGGGGTCGGGAAAACACCATATATTTT